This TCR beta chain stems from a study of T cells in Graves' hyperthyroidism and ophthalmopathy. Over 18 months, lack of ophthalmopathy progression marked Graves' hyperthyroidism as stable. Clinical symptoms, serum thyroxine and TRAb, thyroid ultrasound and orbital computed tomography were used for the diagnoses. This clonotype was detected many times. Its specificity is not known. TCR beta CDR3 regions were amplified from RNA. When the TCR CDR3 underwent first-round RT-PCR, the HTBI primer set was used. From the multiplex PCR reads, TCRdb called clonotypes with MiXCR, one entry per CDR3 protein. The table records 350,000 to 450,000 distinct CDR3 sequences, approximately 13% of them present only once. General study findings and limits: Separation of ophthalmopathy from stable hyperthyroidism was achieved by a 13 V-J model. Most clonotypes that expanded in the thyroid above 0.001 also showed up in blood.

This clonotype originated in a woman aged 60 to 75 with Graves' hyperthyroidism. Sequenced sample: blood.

CDR3 amino acids: CASSEGQGPTYEQFF. Written as DNA, the CDR3 is TGCGCCAGCAGTGAGGGACAGGGGCCTACTTATGAGCAGTTCTTC. The chain couples TRBV10-1 to TRBJ2-1, with 9 bases matching TRBD1. J gave up 8 bases and V 2 bases, and 7 bases lay outside the gene matches. Germline CDR1 reads WNHNN; CDR2 reads SYGVQD (reference sequence). This CDR3 contains 15 residues.